One and the same sample provided the 3 T cell receptor beta chains below, sequenced in a study of CD8 T cells in Susac syndrome. cDNA came from roughly 0.53 to 1 ug RNA primed by random hexamers. One entry per CDR3 protein, called by TCRdb with MiXCR from the immunoSEQ multiplex PCR reads. The profile covers under 550,000 distinct CDR3 sequences, with 85% appearing a single time and about 0.12% taken by the ten largest. The sequenced material came from CD8+ T cells from PBMCs. These receptors all come from a human donor with multiple sclerosis.

The rearrangement joins TRBV7-9 to TRBJ1-1, with D uncertain. There are 12 residues in the CDR3. Trimming left V 5 bases short and J 6 bases short, with 10 bases between. Germline loops: CDR1 SEHNR, CDR2 FQNEAQ (reference sequence). CDR3 nucleotide sequence: TGTGCCAGCAGCCTTGGCACAGCTGAAGCTTTCTTT. Translation: CASSLGTAEAFF. Filled out from reference TRBV7-9 and TRBJ1-1, the complete variable domain reads DTGVSQNPRHKITKRGQNVTFRCDPISEHNRLYWYRQTLGQGPEFLTYFQNEAQLEKSRLLSDRFSAERPKGSFSTLEIQRTEQGDSAMYLCASSLGTAEAFFGQGTRLTVV.

This chain joins TRBV5-6 and TRBJ2-7; the D gene could be TRBD1 or TRBD2 (5 bases each). The CDR3 spans 15 residues. Germline V gene sequence: CDR1 SGHDT, CDR2 YYEEEE. Deletions cut 0 bases from V and 4 bases from J, with 14 bases between. CDR3 residues: CASSLAGTYRYEQYF. The CDR3 nucleotides are TGTGCCAGCAGCTTGGCAGGGACCTACCGATACGAGCAGTACTTC.

The gene calls are TRBV29-1 and TRBJ2-2; D not certain. V shed 2 bases and J shed 5 bases, with 6 bases lying between them. Looked up from germline, CDR1 is SQVTM and CDR2 is ANQGSEA. CDR3 length: 12 amino acids. The CDR3 is CSVEPITGELFF. The CDR3 nucleotides are TGCAGCGTTGAACCGATTACCGGGGAGCTGTTTTTT.